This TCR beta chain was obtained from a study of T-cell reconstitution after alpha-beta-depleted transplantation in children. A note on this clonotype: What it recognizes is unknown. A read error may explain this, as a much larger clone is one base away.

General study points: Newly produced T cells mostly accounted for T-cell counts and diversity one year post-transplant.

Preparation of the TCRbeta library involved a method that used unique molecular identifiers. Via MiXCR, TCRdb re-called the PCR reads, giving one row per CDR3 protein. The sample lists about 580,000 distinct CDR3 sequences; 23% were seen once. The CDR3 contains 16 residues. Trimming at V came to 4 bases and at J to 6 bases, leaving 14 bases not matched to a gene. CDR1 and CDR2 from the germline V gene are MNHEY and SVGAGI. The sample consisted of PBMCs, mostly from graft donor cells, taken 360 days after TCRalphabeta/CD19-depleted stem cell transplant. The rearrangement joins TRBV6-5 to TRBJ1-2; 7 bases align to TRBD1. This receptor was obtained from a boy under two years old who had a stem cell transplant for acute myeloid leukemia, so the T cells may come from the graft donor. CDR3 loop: CASSWALDRAIHGYTF. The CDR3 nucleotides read TGTGCCAGCAGTTGGGCTCTTGACAGGGCCATCCATGGCTACACCTTC.